This TCR beta chain was found in a study of blood T cell repertoires in COVID-19. About the study: Acute and convalescent COVID-19 specimens originated in the United States, Italy and Spain. Sample material is recorded as cDNA or gDNA derived from T cells, B-cell-depleted T cells, or PBMCs.

Per germline, CDR1 SGHNT and CDR2 YYREEE (reference sequence). The CDR3 runs to 14 residues. Trimming left V 2 bases short and J 6 bases short, with 14 bases between. In the original analysis: Amplifying reference gene primers gave estimates of nucleated cell counts. Only in-frame clones appear in the TCRdb table, and some are missing; sequencing was by immunoSEQ multiplex PCR. The D gene and trimming were derived from the DNA, and the V and J assignments and clone size from that table. The data show around 43,000 clones, 60% to 80% seen once. Sample: peripheral blood. The TCR comes from a man aged 65 to 85 with acute or convalescent COVID-19. V is TRBV5-4 and J is TRBJ2-5; possible D gene TRBD2, 5 bases. The CDR3 here is CASSLEKGVQTQYF. For the CDR3, the DNA is TGTGCCAGCAGCTTAGAGAAGGGAGTCCAGACCCAGTACTTC.